Listed below are T cell receptor beta chains from one sample, sequenced in a study of cytomegalovirus exposure and HLA in healthy donors. Clones were sequenced by immunoSEQ multiplex PCR, and TCRdb holds only the in-frame ones, with some missing. In the table there are around 61,000 clones, 80% to 95% of which are singletons. The sequenced material came from PBMCs. The receptors here all came from a man younger than 30 in good health and CMV-seropositive. Both conserved end residues are part of each CDR3. A D gene is named only where the DNA matches it firmly. Rows may omit the clone size; those that give it use once, few, many or a size class.

D,V,J,size,CDR3,DNA
.,TRBV20-1,TRBJ2-7,.,CSGGSLREQYF,TGCAGTGGAGGTTCCCTTCGGGAGCAGTACTTC
.,TRBV7-9,TRBJ2-1,.,CASSPQGWHYNEQFF,TGTGCCAGCAGCCCCCAGGGGTGGCACTACAATGAGCAGTTCTTC
.,TRBV20-1,TRBJ2-1,.,CSARTNEQFF,TGCAGTGCTAGAACTAATGAGCAGTTCTTC
TRBD2,TRBV19,TRBJ2-1,.,CASRASGSNEQFF,TGTGCCAGTAGGGCTAGCGGGAGTAATGAGCAGTTCTTC
.,TRBV11-2,TRBJ1-3,.,CASSFEGREAGKCTIYF,TGTGCCAGCAGCTTTGAGGGGAGGGAGGCAGGGAAGTGCACCATATATTTT
.,TRBV25-1,TRBJ2-1,.,CASSLQTYNEQFF,TGTGCCAGCAGTCTTCAAACTTACAATGAGCAGTTCTTC
TRBD1,TRBV28,TRBJ1-1,once,CASSLPPGQGYQAFF,TGTGCCAGCAGTTTACCGCCGGGACAGGGTTATCAAGCTTTCTTT
.,TRBV18,TRBJ2-7,.,CASSGIRDYEQYF,TGTGCCAGCTCAGGAATCAGGGACTACGAGCAGTACTTC
.,TRBV15,TRBJ2-5,few,CATSREGQRETQYF,TGTGCCACCAGCAGGGAAGGACAGAGAGAGACCCAGTACTTC
.,TRBV28,TRBJ2-1,.,CASLADEQFF,TGTGCCAGTCTCGCGGATGAGCAGTTCTTC
TRBD1,TRBV5-1,TRBJ1-4,.,CASSFLGQHEKLFF,TGCGCCAGCAGCTTCTTGGGACAGCATGAAAAACTGTTTTTT
.,TRBV5-8,TRBJ1-1,once,CASSLYMTGFSTEAFF,TGTGCCAGCAGCTTGTATATGACTGGGTTTTCCACTGAAGCTTTCTTT
TRBD1,TRBV30,TRBJ2-7,.,CAWTGTGFYEQYF,TGTGCCTGGACCGGGACAGGATTCTACGAGCAGTACTTC
TRBD1,TRBV10-3,TRBJ2-7,.,CAISGTGKAYEQYF,TGTGCCATCAGTGGGACAGGTAAAGCCTACGAGCAGTACTTC
.,TRBV27,TRBJ1-5,.,CASSLGHSNQPQHF,TGTGCCAGCAGTTTAGGACATAGCAATCAGCCCCAGCATTTT
.,TRBV7-3,TRBJ2-1,.,CASSWERGYYNEQFF,TGTGCCAGCAGCTGGGAGCGCGGATACTACAATGAGCAGTTCTTC
.,TRBV19,TRBJ1-3,.,CASSRHDSSGNTIYF,TGTGCCAGTAGTAGGCACGACAGTTCTGGAAACACCATATATTTT
.,TRBV20-1,TRBJ2-4,once,CSASRNIQYF,TGCAGTGCTAGCCGGAACATTCAGTACTTC
TRBD1,TRBV10-3,TRBJ2-7,.,CAISGQGYEQYF,TGTGCCATAAGCGGACAGGGCTACGAGCAGTACTTC
TRBD1,TRBV28,TRBJ2-1,.,CATNPGTGGTLGYNEQFF,TGTGCCACCAACCCCGGGACAGGGGGGACCCTAGGCTACAATGAGCAGTTCTTC
.,TRBV5-6,TRBJ2-7,.,CASSPRRGYEQYF,TGTGCCAGCAGCCCCCGTAGAGGCTACGAGCAGTACTTC
.,TRBV15,TRBJ2-1,.,CATSSGEWYNEQFF,TGTGCCACCAGCAGCGGGGAGTGGTACAATGAGCAGTTCTTC
.,TRBV6-6,TRBJ1-2,.,CASSYRTGEYGYTF,TGTGCCAGCAGTTATAGGACGGGGGAATATGGCTACACCTTC
.,TRBV2,TRBJ2-7,.,CASTGDSDAPYEQYF,TGTGCCAGCACGGGAGATTCGGACGCACCCTACGAGCAGTACTTC
TRBD2,TRBV27,TRBJ2-1,.,CASSLAGGEQFF,TGTGCCAGCAGTTTGGCGGGAGGAGAGCAGTTCTTC
TRBD1,TRBV15,TRBJ2-2,.,CATSRAGTGGPGELFF,TGTGCCACCAGCAGAGCGGGGACAGGGGGTCCCGGGGAGCTGTTTTTT
TRBD2,TRBV6-1,TRBJ2-7,few,CASSATSGVSYEQYF,TGTGCCAGCAGCGCAACTAGCGGGGTTTCCTACGAGCAGTACTTC
TRBD2,TRBV6-4,TRBJ2-3,.,CASSPGTSFSTDTQYF,TGTGCCAGCAGTCCCGGGACTAGCTTTAGCACAGATACGCAGTATTTT
TRBD2,TRBV2,TRBJ2-7,once,CASSSGSSDEQYF,TGTGCCAGCAGTAGCGGGAGTAGTGACGAGCAGTACTTC
.,TRBV11-1,TRBJ1-4,.,CASRQDSLNEKLFF,TGTGCCAGCAGACAGGACAGCCTTAATGAAAAACTGTTTTTT
.,TRBV9,TRBJ2-1,.,CASSFESASYNEQFF,TGTGCCAGCAGCTTTGAGAGCGCCTCTTACAATGAGCAGTTCTTC
TRBD1,TRBV9,TRBJ1-3,.,CASSPRDRVSGNTIYF,TGTGCCAGCAGCCCCCGGGACAGGGTCTCTGGAAACACCATATATTTT
.,TRBV9,TRBJ2-3,.,CASSVGGGSRTDTQYF,TGTGCCAGCAGCGTAGGAGGAGGGAGCAGGACAGATACGCAGTATTTT
.,TRBV28,TRBJ1-4,.,CASRTQGAFEKLFF,TGTGCCAGCAGGACCCAAGGGGCTTTCGAAAAACTGTTTTTT